The rows below give T cell receptor beta chains drawn from one sample of a study of blood T cell repertoires in COVID-19. This table comes from immunoSEQ multiplex PCR, and its TCRdb copy is limited to in-frame clones, with some not included. The sample has around 78,000 clones, 70% to 90% seen once; the top ten hold 25% to 30%. Sequencing input: peripheral blood. The receptors shown here come from a man aged 50-59 years with active or convalescent COVID-19. CDR3s include the opening cysteine and the closing phenylalanine or tryptophan. The order of the fields is CDR3 protein, V gene, J gene.

CDR3 protein: CSVDPSGTNYGYTF
V gene: TRBV29-1
J gene: TRBJ1-2

CDR3 protein: CASGGGGQGNTIYF
V gene: TRBV3-1/TRBV3-2
J gene: TRBJ1-3

CDR3 protein: CASSQGFGGYTF
V gene: TRBV4-3
J gene: TRBJ1-2

CDR3 protein: CASGTSGGGNEQFF
V gene: TRBV5-1
J gene: TRBJ2-1

CDR3 protein: CASSSPGQGSNQPQHF
V gene: TRBV7-7
J gene: TRBJ1-5

CDR3 protein: CASSPRTGRNEKLFF
V gene: TRBV7-8
J gene: TRBJ1-4

CDR3 protein: CASSSGRGGGETQYF
V gene: TRBV19
J gene: TRBJ2-5

CDR3 protein: CASSQGGPQRYNEQFF
V gene: TRBV5-5
J gene: TRBJ2-1

CDR3 protein: CASSEGYGTGEAFF
V gene: TRBV10-2
J gene: TRBJ1-1

CDR3 protein: CASSSGQSNYGYTF
V gene: TRBV9
J gene: TRBJ1-2

CDR3 protein: CASTRGPDNEQFF
V gene: TRBV10-2
J gene: TRBJ2-1

CDR3 protein: CASSLDSPNTEAFF
V gene: TRBV5-1
J gene: TRBJ1-1

CDR3 protein: CASRIRQGTINQPQHF
V gene: TRBV12-2
J gene: TRBJ1-5

CDR3 protein: CASRGDRGGTGELFF
V gene: TRBV6-5
J gene: TRBJ2-2

CDR3 protein: CASSPRSQVDSPLHF
V gene: TRBV18
J gene: TRBJ1-6

CDR3 protein: CASSLTSGMGNEQFF
V gene: TRBV4-2
J gene: TRBJ2-1

CDR3 protein: CASSVTSGGYNRLGNEQFF
V gene: TRBV11-2
J gene: TRBJ2-1

CDR3 protein: CATSREEGRNIQYF
V gene: TRBV15
J gene: TRBJ2-4

CDR3 protein: CATAGQGYQETQYF
V gene: TRBV24-1
J gene: TRBJ2-5

CDR3 protein: CASSEGRGPTYGYTF
V gene: TRBV6-4
J gene: TRBJ1-2

CDR3 protein: CASSVGLAGALKGNEQFF
V gene: TRBV9
J gene: TRBJ2-1

CDR3 protein: CASSQNRDQPQHF
V gene: TRBV3-1/TRBV3-2
J gene: TRBJ1-5

CDR3 protein: CASSPIGDVTEAFF
V gene: TRBV18
J gene: TRBJ1-1

CDR3 protein: CASRWDSSYNEQFF
V gene: TRBV2
J gene: TRBJ2-1

CDR3 protein: CASSRTGANTEAFF
V gene: TRBV5-5
J gene: TRBJ1-1

CDR3 protein: CASSLQSGTAYGYTF
V gene: TRBV3-1/TRBV3-2
J gene: TRBJ1-2

CDR3 protein: CATSDFSSGGGGELFF
V gene: TRBV24-1
J gene: TRBJ2-2

CDR3 protein: CAGDFAGGLDTQYF
V gene: TRBV6-5
J gene: TRBJ2-3